The 15 T cell receptor beta chains given below trace back to one sample, sequenced in a study of shared clonotypes between healthy human individuals. CD8 cells regarded as naive lacked CD45RO, were positively chosen for CCR7, and omitted terminally differentiated effector memory CD45RA+ cells. Clones were sequenced by immunoSEQ multiplex PCR, and TCRdb holds only the in-frame ones, with some missing. The sample has about 2.1 million clones, 85% to 95% seen once. The material sequenced was naive CD8+ T cells from PBMCs. The receptors here all came from a man between 18 and 29 years old in good health. Some clones in this sample may be carry-over from other donors' samples.

This clone was found once. V usage is TRBV6-5 and J usage is TRBJ1-1; maybe TRBD1 (6 bases). V was pared by 0 bases and J by 0 bases, with 11 bases between. The CDR3 has 16 amino acids. Germline CDR1 MNHEY, CDR2 SVGAGI. The CDR3 is CASSYSGQGMNTEAFF. The CDR3 coding sequence is TGTGCCAGCAGTTACTCAGGGCAGGGGATGAACACTGAAGCTTTCTTT.

This clone has just one count. This chain joins TRBV27 and TRBJ2-7; weak D call: TRBD2 (7 bases). CDR3 length equals 15 residues. The germline V and J ends were trimmed by 0 bases and 6 bases, with 15 bases remaining between them. Looked up from germline, CDR1 is MNHEY and CDR2 is SMNVEV (reference sequence). CDR3 nucleotides: TGTGCCAGCAGTTTATCGTGGGGGAGGGGGGTCGAGCAGTACTTC. Protein product: CASSLSWGRGVEQYF.

The V call is TRBV27, the J call TRBJ1-2; TRBD1 aligns across 9 bases. J gave up 8 bases and V 5 bases, and 6 bases lay outside the gene matches. Looked up from germline, CDR1 is MNHEY and CDR2 is SMNVEV (reference sequence). The CDR3 has 13 amino acids. The chain's CDR3 is CASSIQGAVGYTF. The CDR3 DNA is TGTGCCAGCAGTATACAGGGGGCGGTGGGCTACACCTTC.

J is TRBJ2-7 and V is TRBV15; no clear D. The CDR3 consists of 15 residues. The germline V gene encodes CDR1 LNHNV and CDR2 YYDKDF (reference sequence). With 3 bases removed from V and 6 bases from J, the gap between germline ends came to 18 bases. CDR3 sequence: CATSSLIDLGTEQYF. CDR3 DNA sequence: TGTGCCACCAGCAGCTTGATTGACCTCGGTACCGAGCAGTACTTC. Variable domain in full (rest from reference TRBV15 and TRBJ2-7): DAMVIQNPRYQVTQFGKPVTLSCSQTLNHNVMYWYQQKSSQAPKLLFHYYDKDFNNEADTPDNFQSRRPNTSFCFLDIRSPGLGDTAMYLCATSSLIDLGTEQYFGPGTRLTVT.

CDR3 sequence reads: CASSAARRGRQDNEQFF. The CDR3, as DNA: TGTGCCAGCAGCGCCGCACGACGCGGGAGGCAAGACAATGAGCAGTTCTTC. This chain joins TRBV9 and TRBJ2-1, with 8 bases fitting TRBD2. The V and J ends lost 3 bases and 5 bases, in that order; junction bases with no gene match: 13. Germline V CDR1 and CDR2: SGDLS, YYNGEE. The CDR3 spans 17 residues.

Remarks on this clone: Other DNA sequences within the sample encode an identical CDR3. The J gene is TRBJ2-7, the V gene TRBV19; the match to TRBD2 covers 7 bases. CDR1 LNHDA and CDR2 SQIVND come from the germline V gene (reference sequence). V gave up 1 base and J gave up 6 bases; unmatched junction bases: 6. The CDR3 extends over 14 amino acids. The CDR3 DNA follows: TGTGCCAGTAGTATAGGGGAGGGGACTGGCGAGCAGTACTTC. Translation gives CASSIGEGTGEQYF.

The chain links TRBV29-1 to TRBJ2-3, with D possibly TRBD2 on 6 matching bases. Germline loops: CDR1 SQVTM, CDR2 ANQGSEA. CDR3 length equals 13 residues. With 5 bases removed from V and 5 bases from J, the gap between germline ends came to 14 bases. The CDR3 DNA follows: TGCAGCGTTAACCGGGAGAGGGTAGATACGCAGTATTTT. Amino acids: CSVNRERVDTQYF.

The chain has TRBV29-1 and TRBJ1-2; no clear D gene. The CDR3 covers 14 residues. Trimming cost V 3 bases and J 2 bases, with 13 bases left between them. Germline V gene lookup returns CDR1 SQVTM and CDR2 ANQGSEA. The DNA for the CDR3 is TGCAGCGTTGATCATGACCCGCGCAACTATGGCTACACCTTC. The encoded protein is CSVDHDPRNYGYTF.

The V and J genes are TRBV12-5 and TRBJ2-2; the match to TRBD1 covers 8 bases. This CDR3 has 17 residues. Germline trimming cut 5 bases from V and 3 bases from J; bases unmatched to any gene: 11. Germline V gene data show CDR1 as LGHNT and CDR2 as FRNRAP. The CDR3 spells CASGLRPGGPDTGELFF. The CDR3 DNA sequence: TGTGCTAGTGGTCTCCGTCCAGGGGGCCCGGACACCGGGGAGCTGTTTTTT. Supplemented by reference TRBV12-5 and TRBJ2-2, the full variable domain reads DARVTQTPRHKVTEMGQEVTMRCQPILGHNTVFWYRQTMMQGLELLAYFRNRAPLDDSGMPKDRFSAEMPDATLATLKIQPSEPRDSAVYFCASGLRPGGPDTGELFFGEGSRLTVL.

This chain joins TRBV5-1 and TRBJ1-2, with D maybe TRBD1 (6 bases). CDR3 size: 12 residues. The germline V gene encodes CDR1 SGHRS and CDR2 YFSETQ. V shed 0 bases and J shed 6 bases, with 6 bases lying between them. CDR3 sequence: CASSLGQDGYTF. The DNA of the CDR3 is TGCGCCAGCAGCTTGGGACAGGATGGCTACACCTTC.

This sequence joins TRBV27 and TRBJ1-4; 9 bases are a match to TRBD1. Per the germline V gene, CDR1 is MNHEY and CDR2 is SMNVEV (reference sequence). CDR3 length equals 15 residues. J gave up 8 bases and V 7 bases, and 11 bases lay outside the gene matches. CDR3 loop: CASTTTGGFREKLFF. CDR3 nucleotides: TGTGCCAGCACCACTACAGGGGGCTTTCGAGAAAAACTGTTTTTT.

V is TRBV29-1 and J is TRBJ2-6; no clear D. From germline, CDR1 is SQVTM and CDR2 ANQGSEA. CDR3 length: 13 amino acids. Trimming took off 5 bases at V and 2 bases at J, with 7 bases between the two ends. CDR3: CSVLTPGANVLTF. The CDR3 DNA follows: TGCAGCGTTCTGACTCCTGGGGCCAACGTCCTGACTTTC. Drawing the rest from reference TRBV29-1 and TRBJ2-6, the complete variable domain is SAVISQKPSRDICQRGTSLTIQCQVDSQVTMMFWYRQQPGQSLTLIATANQGSEATYESGFVIDKFPISRPNLTFSTLTVSNMSPEDSSIYLCSVLTPGANVLTFGAGSRLTVL.

The V call is TRBV11-2, the J call TRBJ2-6, with D perhaps assigned TRBD1 or TRBD2 (5 bases each). Trimming took 5 bases from V and 0 from J, leaving 17 bases between them. The CDR3 sequence is 18 residues long. Germline CDR1 SGHAT, CDR2 FQNNGV. The CDR3 protein is CASSLRAGTHSGANVLTF. CDR3 nucleotide sequence: TGTGCCAGCAGCCTACGCGCAGGGACCCACTCTGGGGCCAACGTCCTGACTTTC.

V and J are TRBV11-2 and TRBJ2-1; no clear D gene. V was clipped by 5 bases and J by 9 bases, with 17 bases between them. CDR3 length equals 14 residues. Germline CDR1 reads SGHAT; CDR2 reads FQNNGV. The CDR3 sequence is CASSQRSPALEQFF. The CDR3 nucleotides are TGTGCCAGCAGCCAACGGAGCCCGGCTCTTGAGCAGTTCTTC.

This clone was seen more than once but under ten times. This specimen includes other DNA sequences encoding the same CDR3. V is TRBV29-1 and J is TRBJ2-2, with a tentative D call TRBD2 (5 bases). Per the germline V gene, CDR1 is SQVTM and CDR2 is ANQGSEA. Trimming pared 5 bases from V and 3 bases from J, leaving 7 bases between. This CDR3 has 12 amino acids. The CDR3 region is CSVRGDTGELFF. Written as DNA, the CDR3 is TGCAGCGTTCGGGGAGACACCGGGGAGCTGTTTTTT.